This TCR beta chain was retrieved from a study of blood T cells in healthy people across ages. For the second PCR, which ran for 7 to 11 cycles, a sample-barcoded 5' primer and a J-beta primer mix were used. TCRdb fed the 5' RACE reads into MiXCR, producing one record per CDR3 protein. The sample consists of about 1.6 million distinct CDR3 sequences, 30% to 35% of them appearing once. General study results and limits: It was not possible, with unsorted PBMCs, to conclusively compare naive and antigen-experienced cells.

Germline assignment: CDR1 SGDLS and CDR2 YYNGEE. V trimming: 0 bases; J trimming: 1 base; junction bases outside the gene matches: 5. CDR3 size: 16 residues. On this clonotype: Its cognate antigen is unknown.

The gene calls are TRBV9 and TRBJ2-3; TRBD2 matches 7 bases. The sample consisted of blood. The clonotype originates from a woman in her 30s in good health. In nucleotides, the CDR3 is TGTGCCAGCAGCGTAGTGGCGGGGGTCCGCACAGATACGCAGTATTTT. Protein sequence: CASSVVAGVRTDTQYF.